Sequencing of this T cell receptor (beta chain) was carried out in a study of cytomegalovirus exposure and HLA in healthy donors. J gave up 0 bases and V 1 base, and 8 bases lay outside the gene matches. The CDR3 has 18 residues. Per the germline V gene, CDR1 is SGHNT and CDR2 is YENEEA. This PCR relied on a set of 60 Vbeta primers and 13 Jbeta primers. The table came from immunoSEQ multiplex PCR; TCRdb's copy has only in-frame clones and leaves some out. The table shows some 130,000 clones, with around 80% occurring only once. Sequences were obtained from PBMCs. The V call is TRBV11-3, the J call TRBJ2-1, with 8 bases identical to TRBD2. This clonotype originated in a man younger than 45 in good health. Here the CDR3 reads CASSLGLAGLSSYNEQFF. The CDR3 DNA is TGTGCCAGCAGCTTAGGGCTAGCGGGCCTTAGCTCCTACAATGAGCAGTTCTTC.